A single T cell receptor (beta chain) is shown here with its context. With V trimmed by 1 base and J by 10 bases, 11 bases remained unmatched. The CDR3 is made up of 16 amino acids. Germline V CDR1 and CDR2: MDHEN, SYDVKM. Assay used: immunoSEQ multiplex PCR; TCRdb lists only in-frame clones, some missing. The sample lists about 63,000 clones; 75% to 90% were seen once. The data belong to a study of OX40 agonist ivuxolimab in advanced cancers. On the study more broadly: Eligibility admitted prior anti-PD-1, anti-PD-L1 or anti-CTLA-4 therapy; 40% to 50% had some.

This receptor was taken from an adult with an advanced solid tumor such as melanoma, head and neck, liver or kidney cancer. The V gene is TRBV28, the J gene TRBJ2-1, with 9 nucleotides matching TRBD1. The sequencing here drew on CD4+ or CD8+ T cells sorted from blood, taken in a trial of the OX40 agonist ivuxolimab. The CDR3 bases are TGTGCCAGCAGTTTATATGGGTCGACAGGGGGTAAGGAGCAGTTCTTC. It yields the protein CASSLYGSTGGKEQFF.